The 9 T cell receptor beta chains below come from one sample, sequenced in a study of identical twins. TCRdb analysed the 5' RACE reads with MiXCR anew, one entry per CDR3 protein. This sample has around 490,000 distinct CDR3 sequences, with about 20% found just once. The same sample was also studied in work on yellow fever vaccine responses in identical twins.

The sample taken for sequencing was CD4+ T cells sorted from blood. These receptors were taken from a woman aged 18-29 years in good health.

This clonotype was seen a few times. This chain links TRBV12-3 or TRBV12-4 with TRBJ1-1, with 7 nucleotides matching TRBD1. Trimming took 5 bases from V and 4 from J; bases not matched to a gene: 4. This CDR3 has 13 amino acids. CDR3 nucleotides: TGTGCCAGCAGTGGAGGGGGCCCCACTGAAGCTTTCTTT. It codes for CASSGGGPTEAFF.

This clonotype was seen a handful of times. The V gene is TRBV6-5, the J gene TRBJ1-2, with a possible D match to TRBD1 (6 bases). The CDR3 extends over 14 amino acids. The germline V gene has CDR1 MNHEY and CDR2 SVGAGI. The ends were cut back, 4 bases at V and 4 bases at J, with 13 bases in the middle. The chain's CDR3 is CASSSKDRVYGYTF. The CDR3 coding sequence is TGTGCCAGCAGTTCGAAGGACAGAGTCTATGGCTACACCTTC.

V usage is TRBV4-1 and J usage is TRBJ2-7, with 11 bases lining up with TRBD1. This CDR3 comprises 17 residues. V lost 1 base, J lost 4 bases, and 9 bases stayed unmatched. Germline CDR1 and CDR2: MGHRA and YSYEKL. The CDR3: CASSQAPGTGGMYEQYF. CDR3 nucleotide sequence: TGCGCCAGCAGCCAAGCCCCCGGGACAGGGGGAATGTACGAGCAGTACTTC.

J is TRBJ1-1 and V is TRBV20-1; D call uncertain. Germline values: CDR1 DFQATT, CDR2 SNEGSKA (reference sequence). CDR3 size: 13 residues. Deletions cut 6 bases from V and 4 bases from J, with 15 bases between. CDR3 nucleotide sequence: TGCAGTGCCCCCAGGACCGTAGCCACTGAAGCTTTCTTT. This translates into CSAPRTVATEAFF.

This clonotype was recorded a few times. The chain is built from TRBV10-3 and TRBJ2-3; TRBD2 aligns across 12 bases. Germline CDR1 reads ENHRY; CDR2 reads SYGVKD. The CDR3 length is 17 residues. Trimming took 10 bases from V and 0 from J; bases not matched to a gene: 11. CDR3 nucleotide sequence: TGTGCCACTAGGACTAGCGGGACCCGAACTAGCACAGATACGCAGTATTTT. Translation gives CATRTSGTRTSTDTQYF.

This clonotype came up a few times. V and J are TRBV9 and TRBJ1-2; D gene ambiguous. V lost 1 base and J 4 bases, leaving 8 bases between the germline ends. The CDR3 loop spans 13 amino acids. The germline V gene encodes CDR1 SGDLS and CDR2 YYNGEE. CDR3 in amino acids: CASSVTDSYGYTF. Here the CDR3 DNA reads TGTGCCAGCAGCGTAACAGATTCCTATGGCTACACCTTC.

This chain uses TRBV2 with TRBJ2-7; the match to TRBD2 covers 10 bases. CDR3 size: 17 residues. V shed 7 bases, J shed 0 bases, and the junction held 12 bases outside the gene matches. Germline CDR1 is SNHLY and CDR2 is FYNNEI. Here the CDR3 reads CASNKGLASSSSYEQYF. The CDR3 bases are TGTGCCAGCAATAAGGGACTAGCGTCTTCAAGCTCCTACGAGCAGTACTTC.

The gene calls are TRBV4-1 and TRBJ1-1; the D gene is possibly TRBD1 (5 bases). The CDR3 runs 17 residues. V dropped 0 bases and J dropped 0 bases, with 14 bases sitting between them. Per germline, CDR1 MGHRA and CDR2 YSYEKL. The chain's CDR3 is CASSQDPGQYLNTEAFF. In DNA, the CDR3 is TGCGCCAGCAGCCAAGATCCAGGGCAGTACCTGAACACTGAAGCTTTCTTT.

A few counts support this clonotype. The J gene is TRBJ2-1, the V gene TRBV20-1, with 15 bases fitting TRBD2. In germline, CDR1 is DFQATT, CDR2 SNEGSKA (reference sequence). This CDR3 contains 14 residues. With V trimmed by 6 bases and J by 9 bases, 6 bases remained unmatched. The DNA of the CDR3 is TGCAGTGCCTCGGGACTAGCGGGGGGCATTGAGCAGTTCTTC. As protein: CSASGLAGGIEQFF.